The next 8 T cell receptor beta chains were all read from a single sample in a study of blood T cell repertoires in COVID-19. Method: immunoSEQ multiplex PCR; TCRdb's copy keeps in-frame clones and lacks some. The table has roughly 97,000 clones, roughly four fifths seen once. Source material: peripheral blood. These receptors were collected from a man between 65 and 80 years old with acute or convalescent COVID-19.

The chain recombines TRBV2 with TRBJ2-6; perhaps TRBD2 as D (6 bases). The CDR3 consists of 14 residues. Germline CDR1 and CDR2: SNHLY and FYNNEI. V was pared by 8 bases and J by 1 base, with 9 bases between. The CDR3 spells CASAGISGANVLTF. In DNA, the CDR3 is TGTGCCAGCGCGGGGATATCTGGGGCCAACGTCCTGACTTTC. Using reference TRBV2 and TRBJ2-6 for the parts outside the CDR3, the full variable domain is EPEVTQTPSHQVTQMGQEVILRCVPISNHLYFYWYRQILGQKVEFLVSFYNNEISEKSEIFDDQFSVERPDGSNFTLKIRSTKLEDSAMYFCASAGISGANVLTFGAGSRLTVL.

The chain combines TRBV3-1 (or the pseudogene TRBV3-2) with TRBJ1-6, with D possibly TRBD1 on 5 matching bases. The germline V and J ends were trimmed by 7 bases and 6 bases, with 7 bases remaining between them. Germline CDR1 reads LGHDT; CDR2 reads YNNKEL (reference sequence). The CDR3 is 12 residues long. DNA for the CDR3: TGTGCCAGCATCGGGGGTAATTCACCCCTCCACTTT. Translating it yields CASIGGNSPLHF.

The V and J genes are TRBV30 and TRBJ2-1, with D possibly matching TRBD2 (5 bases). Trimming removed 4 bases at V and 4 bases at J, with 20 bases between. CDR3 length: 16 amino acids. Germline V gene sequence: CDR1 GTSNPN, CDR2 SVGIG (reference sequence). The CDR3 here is CAWNRHGDNKYNEQFF. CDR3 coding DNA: TGTGCCTGGAACCGTCACGGGGATAATAAGTACAATGAGCAGTTCTTC.

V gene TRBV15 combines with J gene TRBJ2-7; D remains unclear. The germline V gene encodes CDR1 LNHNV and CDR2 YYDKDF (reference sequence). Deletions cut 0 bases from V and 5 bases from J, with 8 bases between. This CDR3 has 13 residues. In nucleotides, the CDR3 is TGTGCCACCAGCAGAGATCCCCCCGACGAGCAGTACTTC. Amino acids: CATSRDPPDEQYF.

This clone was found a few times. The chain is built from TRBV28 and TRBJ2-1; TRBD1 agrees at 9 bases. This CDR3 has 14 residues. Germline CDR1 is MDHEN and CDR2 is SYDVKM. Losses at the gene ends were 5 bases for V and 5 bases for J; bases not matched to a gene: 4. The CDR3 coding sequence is TGTGCCAGCAGTAGACAGGGGGGACACAATGAGCAGTTCTTC. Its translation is CASSRQGGHNEQFF.

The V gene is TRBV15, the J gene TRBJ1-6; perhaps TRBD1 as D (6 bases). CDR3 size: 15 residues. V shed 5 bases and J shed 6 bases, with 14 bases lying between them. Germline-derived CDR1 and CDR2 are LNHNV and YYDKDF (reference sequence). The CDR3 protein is CATSSRGQLNSPLHF. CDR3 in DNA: TGTGCCACCAGCTCCCGGGGACAACTTAATTCACCCCTCCACTTT.

CDR3 coding DNA: TGTGCCAGCAGCAAAACTAGCGGGGGGGAATACACAGATACGCAGTATTTT. It yields the protein CASSKTSGGEYTDTQYF. The rearrangement links TRBV2 to TRBJ2-3; TRBD2 agrees at 13 bases. The trim removed 6 bases at V and 2 bases at J, leaving 8 bases unmatched. Looked up from germline, CDR1 is SNHLY and CDR2 is FYNNEI. The CDR3 consists of 17 residues.

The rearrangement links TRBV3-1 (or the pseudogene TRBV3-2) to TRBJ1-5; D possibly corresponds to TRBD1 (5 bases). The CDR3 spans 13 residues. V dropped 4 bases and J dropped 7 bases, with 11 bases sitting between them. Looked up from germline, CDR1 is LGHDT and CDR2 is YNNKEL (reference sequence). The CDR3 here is CASSRTRGQPQHF. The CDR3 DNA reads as TGTGCCAGCAGCCGAACAAGGGGACAGCCCCAGCATTTT.